The source of this T cell receptor (beta chain) is a study of cytomegalovirus exposure and HLA in healthy donors. Researchers ran the PCR with 60 Vbeta and 13 Jbeta primers. Only in-frame clones appear in the TCRdb table, and some are missing; sequencing was by immunoSEQ multiplex PCR. The sample holds some 190,000 clones; roughly 82% are singletons and the top ten take less than 2%. Overall study results and limits: V segments that were indistinguishable, TRBV6-2 and TRBV6-3 among them, were omitted from analysis. Previously analyzed data showed that most TCR beta V segments were productive at a frequency of about 87% or about 30%.

CDR1 is MDHEN and CDR2 is SYDVKM in the germline V gene. V shed 3 bases and J 7 bases; nucleotides not matched to a gene: 10. This CDR3 region has 15 residues. This clone was seen a few times. The antigen remains unidentified. This TCR was recovered from a man aged 40-49 years in good health and CMV-seronegative. The specimen sequenced was PBMCs. This rearrangement joins TRBV28 to TRBJ2-5; 8 nucleotides align to TRBD1. Here the CDR3 DNA reads TGTGCCAGCAGTTTGCCTGGGACAGGAGGTGGGACCCAGTACTTC. It yields the protein CASSLPGTGGGTQYF.